Following are 18 T cell receptor beta chains from one sample sequenced in a study of cytomegalovirus exposure and HLA in healthy donors. The PCR employed 60 Vbeta primers together with 13 Jbeta primers. TCRdb's table, derived via immunoSEQ multiplex PCR, lists solely in-frame clones and lacks some. The data hold approximately 22,000 clones, with around 77% observed a single time. The sequencing sample was made of PBMCs. The source is a man aged 55 to 69 in good health and CMV-seronegative.

The V and J genes are TRBV7-2 and TRBJ1-1; 7 bases map to TRBD1. Looked up from germline, CDR1 is SGHTA and CDR2 is FQGNSA. V was pared by 3 bases and J by 0 bases, with 10 bases of the junction left unmatched. The CDR3 has 17 residues. CDR3 protein: CASSFDRAMAMNTEAFF. In DNA, the CDR3 is TGTGCCAGCAGCTTTGACAGGGCGATGGCCATGAACACTGAAGCTTTCTTT.

The table lists this clone with a few counts. The chain combines TRBV9 with TRBJ1-6; tentatively, D is TRBD1 (5 bases). Germline V gene sequence: CDR1 SGDLS, CDR2 YYNGEE. V lost 5 bases and J 7 bases, leaving 13 bases between the germline ends. The CDR3 consists of 14 residues. In nucleotides, the CDR3 is TGTGCCAGCAGGGGATTACAGGTCAATTCACCCCTCCACTTT. Protein sequence: CASRGLQVNSPLHF.

The rearrangement uses TRBV6-6 and TRBJ1-2; maybe TRBD1 (6 bases). Trimming left V 2 bases short and J 8 bases short, with 15 bases between. The CDR3 has 14 amino acids. Germline V gene lookup returns CDR1 MNHNY and CDR2 SVGAGI (reference sequence). The CDR3 nucleotides read TGTGCCAGCAGTTACCTGAGACAGGAGCGAGGCTACACCTTC. Translation gives CASSYLRQERGYTF.

This clone has just one count. The DNA for the CDR3 is TGTGCCAGCAGCTTAGAAATTTTATCCGAGCAGTTCTTC. Encoded protein: CASSLEILSEQFF. The chain is built from TRBV7-2 and TRBJ2-1; the D is unclear. CDR1 and CDR2 (germline): SGHTA, FQGNSA. Trimming shortened V by 1 base and J by 10 bases, and 11 bases separated the two germline ends. The CDR3 length is 13 residues. The full variable domain, completed using reference TRBV7-2 and TRBJ2-1, is GAGVSQSPSNKVTEKGKDVELRCDPISGHTALYWYRQSLGQGLEFLIYFQGNSAPDKSGLPSDRFSAERTGGSVSTLTIQRTQQEDSAVYLCASSLEILSEQFFGPGTRLTVL.

V gene TRBV9 combines with J gene TRBJ2-1; 7 nucleotides align to TRBD2. CDR1 and CDR2 (germline): SGDLS, YYNGEE. The trim removed 4 bases at V and 10 bases at J, leaving 14 bases unmatched. There are 15 residues in the CDR3. In DNA, the CDR3 is TGTGCCAGCAGCCCAAACTGGGGGGGTCAAGGGGAGCAGTTCTTC. Translation: CASSPNWGGQGEQFF.

The chain links TRBV7-9 to TRBJ2-5; tentative D call: TRBD1 (6 bases). The V end was cut by 5 bases, the J end by 5 bases, with 6 bases between. Germline V gives CDR1 SEHNR, CDR2 FQNEAQ (reference sequence). The CDR3 covers 11 residues. DNA of the CDR3: TGTGCCAGCAGCAGGGGGGAGACCCAGTACTTC. This gives the protein CASSRGETQYF.

This clone was seen only once. The genes are TRBV9 and TRBJ2-2; 8 nucleotides align to TRBD2. From germline, CDR1 is SGDLS and CDR2 YYNGEE. V lost 4 bases and J lost 2; bases outside the gene matches: 10. This CDR3 comprises 17 residues. The CDR3 region is CASSPRDGGANTGELFF. The CDR3 DNA reads TGTGCCAGCAGCCCACGGGACGGGGGGGCCAACACCGGGGAGCTGTTTTTT.

The chain uses TRBV14 and TRBJ1-2, with 11 bases that match TRBD1. Germline V gives CDR1 SGHDN, CDR2 FVKESK. CDR3 length: 15 residues. V lost 4 bases, J lost 5 bases, and 6 bases stayed unmatched. The CDR3 sequence: CASSPSGTGGYGYTF. CDR3 bases: TGTGCCAGCAGCCCGTCCGGGACAGGGGGATATGGCTACACCTTC.

The CDR3 coding sequence is TGTGCCAGCAGTGACTCGACTAGCGGGAGAAATGAGCAGTTCTTC. It encodes CASSDSTSGRNEQFF. The genes are TRBV6-4 and TRBJ2-1; 12 bases are a match to TRBD2. Germline loops: CDR1 MRHNA, CDR2 SNTAGT. This CDR3 spans 15 amino acids. V shed 0 bases and J 7 bases; nucleotides not matched to a gene: 1.

The V and J genes are TRBV6-6 and TRBJ2-5; 7 bases align to TRBD1. The end of the DNA fits TRBJ2-7 better, so the J call may be wrong. Germline values: CDR1 MNHNY, CDR2 SVGAGI (reference sequence). This CDR3 is 14 amino acids long. Here the CDR3 reads CASTETGPSYEQYF. As DNA, the CDR3 is TGTGCCAGCACCGAGACAGGGCCATCCTACGAGCAGTACTTC.

The CDR3 nucleotides read TGTGCCAGCAGCGGACTAGCGGGGGGGCGAATCTACGAGCAGTACTTC. Amino acid sequence: CASSGLAGGRIYEQYF. This chain uses TRBV7-9 with TRBJ2-7; TRBD2 matches at 15 bases. CDR3 length: 16 residues. V trimming: 5 bases; J trimming: 3 bases; junction bases outside the gene matches: 5. Per the germline V gene, CDR1 is SEHNR and CDR2 is FQNEAQ (reference sequence).

The V gene is TRBV27, the J gene TRBJ2-5; 8 bases match TRBD1. CDR1 is MNHEY, CDR2 SMNVEV, per germline (reference sequence). V dropped 4 bases and J dropped 2; count of bases not matched to a gene: 15. The CDR3 is 18 residues long. The CDR3 loop is CASSSTYAGQALQETQYF. In DNA, the CDR3 is TGTGCCAGCAGTTCGACCTACGCGGGACAGGCCTTACAAGAGACCCAGTACTTC.

This clone has more than one count but fewer than ten. The sample has other DNA sequences that encode this CDR3 too. The chain couples TRBV5-1 to TRBJ1-1; 11 positions match TRBD1. Germline assignment: CDR1 SGHRS and CDR2 YFSETQ. This CDR3 is built from 15 residues. The V and J ends lost 0 bases and 2 bases, in that order; junction bases with no gene match: 0. CDR3 sequence reads: CASSLGTGGNTEAFF. Here the CDR3 DNA reads TGCGCCAGCAGCTTGGGGACAGGGGGCAACACTGAAGCTTTCTTT.

V usage is TRBV27 and J usage is TRBJ2-1, with 8 bases matching TRBD2. The CDR3 length is 15 residues. J lost 4 bases, V lost 6 bases, and 8 bases had no gene match. The germline V gene encodes CDR1 MNHEY and CDR2 SMNVEV (reference sequence). The CDR3 loop reads CASRVVRGGYNEQFF. The CDR3 DNA follows: TGTGCCAGCAGGGTTGTACGGGGGGGATACAATGAGCAGTTCTTC.

The chain carries TRBV5-1 and TRBJ2-7; 10 bases align to TRBD1. The CDR3 has 15 residues. Trimming took 4 bases from V and 6 from J; bases not matched to a gene: 10. Looked up from germline, CDR1 is SGHRS and CDR2 is YFSETQ. The CDR3 is CASSITGTGVLEQYF. For the CDR3, the DNA is TGCGCCAGCAGCATAACCGGGACAGGGGTACTCGAGCAGTACTTC.

V is TRBV27 and J is TRBJ2-2; D ambiguous. Germline CDR1 reads MNHEY; CDR2 reads SMNVEV (reference sequence). CDR3 length: 12 residues. V was shortened by 1 base and J by 6 bases, with 3 bases between the two germline ends. CDR3 protein: CASSLWPGELFF. The CDR3 DNA follows: TGTGCCAGCAGTTTATGGCCCGGGGAGCTGTTTTTT.

The rearrangement joins TRBV6-1 to TRBJ1-5, with D tentatively TRBD1 (5 bases). This CDR3 region has 15 residues. Germline assignment: CDR1 MNHNS and CDR2 SASEGT. V shed 3 bases and J shed 3 bases, with 12 bases lying between them. Written as DNA, the CDR3 is TGTGCCAGCAGTGAGAGTTGGGGCCACAATCAGCCCCAGCATTTT. Translated: CASSESWGHNQPQHF.

The chain employs TRBV2 and TRBJ2-1, with TRBD2 identical over 8 bases. The V gene end was trimmed by 8 bases and the J gene end by 4 bases; junction bases not matched to a gene: 7. This CDR3 spans 14 amino acids. Germline CDR1 reads SNHLY; CDR2 reads FYNNEI. The CDR3 loop reads CASETGGPYNEQFF. The DNA for the CDR3 is TGTGCCAGCGAAACGGGGGGGCCGTACAATGAGCAGTTCTTC.